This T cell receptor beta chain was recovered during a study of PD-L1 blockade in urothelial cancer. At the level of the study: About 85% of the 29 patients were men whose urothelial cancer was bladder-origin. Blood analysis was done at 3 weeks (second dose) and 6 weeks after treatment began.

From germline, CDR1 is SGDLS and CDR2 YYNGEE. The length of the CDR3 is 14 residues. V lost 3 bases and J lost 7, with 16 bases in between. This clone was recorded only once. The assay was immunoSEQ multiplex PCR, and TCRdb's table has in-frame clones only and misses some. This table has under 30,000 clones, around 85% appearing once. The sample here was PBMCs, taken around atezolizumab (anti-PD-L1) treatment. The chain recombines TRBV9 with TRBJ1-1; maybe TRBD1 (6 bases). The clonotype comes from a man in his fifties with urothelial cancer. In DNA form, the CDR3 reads TGTGCCAGCAGCGAGATGGACAGTATCCTTGAAGCTTTCTTT. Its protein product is CASSEMDSILEAFF.